This T cell receptor (beta chain) was identified during a study of CD8 T cells in ankylosing spondylitis. Study findings and constraints: Among TCR beta sequences, a motif of 7 to 9 highly homologous variants appeared characteristic of ankylosing spondylitis blood.

For this clonotype: Its antigen remains unidentified.

TCRdb re-analysed the 5' RACE reads in MiXCR, keeping a single row per CDR3 protein. The sample shows approximately 500,000 distinct CDR3 sequences, 10% to 15% of them seen only once. There are 15 residues in the CDR3. Germline loops: CDR1 DFQATT, CDR2 SNEGSKA (reference sequence). Trimming removed 5 bases from V and 5 bases from J; junction bases left unmatched: 9. The TCR was taken from a male donor with ankylosing spondylitis. The sample taken for sequencing was blood, either unsorted or a sorted T cell fraction (not recorded which). The rearrangement links TRBV20-1 to TRBJ2-1; TRBD2 matches 10 bases. The CDR3 spells CSAPPLAGVDNEQFF. The DNA for the CDR3 is TGCAGTGCTCCCCCCCTAGCGGGGGTGGACAATGAGCAGTTCTTC.